Below, one T cell receptor (beta chain) is given with its context. The data were obtained in a study of T cell changes during pregnancy in multiple sclerosis. Generated by immunoSEQ multiplex PCR, the TCRdb table keeps only in-frame clones and is missing some. In the table there are fewer than 50,000 clones, roughly nine tenths of which are singletons. The germline gives CDR1 PRHDT, CDR2 FYEKMQ (reference sequence). The J segment lost 8 bases and the V segment lost 5 bases, leaving 12 bases of the junction unmatched. The CDR3 has 16 amino acids. The chain joins TRBV13 to TRBJ2-1; 10 nucleotides match TRBD2. The receptor was isolated from a female donor with multiple sclerosis, enrolled in a pregnancy study. The material sequenced was CD8+ T cells from peripheral blood mononuclear cells, taken after pregnancy. This CDR3 is CASSLPAGGPADEQFF. As DNA, the CDR3 is TGTGCCAGCAGCCTCCCAGCGGGGGGGCCGGCGGATGAGCAGTTCTTC.